This record looks at one T cell receptor (beta chain) sequence and its context. Its antigen remains unknown. Clones were read by immunoSEQ multiplex PCR, and TCRdb kept only the in-frame ones, dropping some. The sample has some 30,000 clones, 85% to 90% seen once; the top ten hold approximately 10%. The data originate from a study of T cell responses to AZD1222 COVID-19 vaccine. Overall study findings and caveats: In a largely white British group with more females than males, clonal diversity was possibly underestimated.

With 2 bases removed from V and 7 bases from J, the gap between germline ends came to 15 bases. This CDR3 is built from 14 residues. Germline-derived CDR1 and CDR2 are SEHNR and FQNEAQ (reference sequence). This sequence joins TRBV7-9 and TRBJ2-7; D is possibly TRBD1 or TRBD2 (5 bases each). The source is an adult who received the AZD1222 COVID-19 vaccine. The specimen was peripheral blood, collected 28 days after the second AZD1222 dose. The CDR3 coding sequence is TGTGCCAGCAGCTTATGGGGGTCCGATAGGGAGCAGTACTTC. Amino acids: CASSLWGSDREQYF.